Following are 29 T cell receptor beta chains from one sample sequenced in a study of T cell responses to AZD1222 COVID-19 vaccine (dated by TCRdb to 2020 to 2023). The sample's time point, from its label and the paper: about 28 days (+/-7) after the second vaccine dose. The library was built by means of the immunoSEQ multiplex PCR assay. TCRdb took over this immuneACCESS table, retaining in-frame rearrangements with V and J assigned. Such tables are incomplete; in checked studies, under half of the missing clones stem from an unresolved V gene, and the remainder is unexplained. Across this sample there are about 48,000 clones, with approximately 90% seen only once. Approximately 5% of the sample belongs to the ten largest clones. This specimen was peripheral blood, taken 28 days after the second AZD1222 dose. Receptor source: an adult who received the AZD1222 COVID-19 vaccine.

This clone was detected only once. The chain combines TRBV7-3 with TRBJ1-1, with D maybe TRBD1 (5 bases). The CDR3 sequence is 13 residues long. The germline V gene has CDR1 SGHTA and CDR2 FQGTGA. Trimming left V 4 bases short and J 5 bases short, with 11 bases between. CDR3: CASSSGPGTEAFF. DNA for the CDR3: TGTGCCAGCAGCTCCGGGCCAGGGACTGAAGCTTTCTTT.

This clone has just one count. The rearrangement links TRBV28 to TRBJ1-1, with 10 bases that match TRBD1. Germline assignment: CDR1 MDHEN and CDR2 SYDVKM. Trimming cost V 5 bases and J 5 bases; bases outside gene matches: 5. This CDR3 has 14 amino acids. The CDR3 is CASSPDRGRTEAFF. CDR3 DNA sequence: TGTGCCAGCAGTCCCGACAGGGGGCGAACTGAAGCTTTCTTT.

V gene TRBV6-2 or TRBV6-3 combines with J gene TRBJ2-7; 10 bases align to TRBD2. Germline-derived CDR1 and CDR2 are MNHEY and SVGEGT. CDR3 length equals 16 residues. V gave up 0 bases and J gave up 2 bases; unmatched junction bases: 4. CDR3 protein: CASSYSTSGITYEQYF. The CDR3 DNA follows: TGTGCCAGCAGTTACTCAACTAGCGGGATTACCTACGAGCAGTACTTC.

This chain connects TRBV6-5 to TRBJ2-7; the D call may be TRBD1 or TRBD2 (6 bases each). Germline V gene sequence: CDR1 MNHEY, CDR2 SVGAGI. The CDR3 is made up of 13 amino acids. The CDR3 DNA is TGTGCAGCCGGGGGCCCATACTCCTACGAGCAGTACTTC. Translation: CAAGGPYSYEQYF.

The chain uses TRBV10-3 and TRBJ2-7; a weak D match, TRBD2 (6 bases). This CDR3 comprises 16 residues. CDR1 and CDR2 (germline): ENHRY, SYGVKD. V was clipped by 0 bases and J by 7 bases, with 19 bases between them. In DNA, the CDR3 is TGTGCCATCAGTGAGTCGACGCCTATTGGAGGGGCAGAGCAGTACTTC. Its translation: CAISESTPIGGAEQYF.

This chain links TRBV5-1 with TRBJ2-2; 7 bases fit TRBD1. V dropped 0 bases and J dropped 4; count of bases not matched to a gene: 6. The CDR3 is 16 residues long. Per the germline V gene, CDR1 is SGHRS and CDR2 is YFSETQ. The CDR3 nucleotides are TGCGCCAGCAGCTTGGGGGTGACAGGGAGCACCGGGGAGCTGTTTTTT. Translation gives CASSLGVTGSTGELFF.

V and J are TRBV19 and TRBJ2-4; TRBD1 matches at 10 bases. V trimming: 4 bases; J trimming: 4 bases; junction bases outside the gene matches: 4. Germline CDR1 is LNHDA and CDR2 is SQIVND (reference sequence). The CDR3 has 15 residues. In DNA, the CDR3 is TGTGCCAGTAGTACTGACAGGGGGCGTAAAAACATTCAGTACTTC. It translates to CASSTDRGRKNIQYF.

The chain uses TRBV6-1 and TRBJ1-1; weak D call: TRBD1 (5 bases). The ends were cut back, 1 base at V and 1 base at J, with 7 bases in the middle. Germline CDR1 MNHNS, CDR2 SASEGT. This CDR3 spans 14 amino acids. CDR3 DNA sequence: TGTGCCAGCAGTGAAGAGGGGACGAACACTGAAGCTTTCTTT. Translation: CASSEEGTNTEAFF.

The chain joins TRBV6-5 to TRBJ1-2, with 8 bases aligning to TRBD1. This CDR3 has 14 amino acids. Trimming took 6 bases from V and 5 from J; bases not matched to a gene: 8. Germline values: CDR1 MNHEY, CDR2 SVGAGI. The CDR3 DNA is TGTGCCAGCAGCAAGGACAGGGTGCCTTATGGCTACACCTTC. It encodes CASSKDRVPYGYTF.

The chain couples TRBV10-3 to TRBJ2-2; D may match TRBD1 or TRBD2 (6 bases each). Deletions cut 11 bases from V and 4 bases from J, with 11 bases between. Germline V gives CDR1 ENHRY, CDR2 SYGVKD. CDR3 length: 12 residues. The CDR3 bases are TGTGCCGGGGGGCCCTCCACCGGGGAGCTGTTTTTT. The encoded protein is CAGGPSTGELFF.

The V and J genes are TRBV6-5 and TRBJ2-2; no reliable D call. This CDR3 spans 14 amino acids. The V end lost 10 bases, the J end lost 2 bases, and 14 bases lay between the germline ends. Germline-derived CDR1 and CDR2 are MNHEY and SVGAGI. This chain's CDR3 is CATQTVSNTGELFF. The CDR3 DNA reads as TGTGCCACACAAACAGTTTCTAACACCGGGGAGCTGTTTTTT.

The gene calls are TRBV7-9 and TRBJ1-1; unclear D gene. Germline loops: CDR1 SEHNR, CDR2 FQNEAQ (reference sequence). The CDR3 contains 12 residues. Trimming removed 3 bases at V and 6 bases at J, with 8 bases between. CDR3 sequence reads: CASSLGFSEAFF. CDR3 nucleotides: TGTGCCAGCAGCTTGGGCTTCTCTGAAGCTTTCTTT.

The chain couples TRBV11-2 to TRBJ1-1, with 7 positions matching TRBD1. In germline, CDR1 is SGHAT, CDR2 FQNNGV. The CDR3 has 14 amino acids. After removal of 6 bases from V and 6 bases from J, the junction contained 10 bases not matched to a gene. The CDR3: CASRPQGHGSEAFF. DNA of the CDR3: TGTGCCAGCAGACCACAGGGGCATGGCTCTGAAGCTTTCTTT.

The chain couples TRBV28 to TRBJ2-1; D remains unclear. CDR3 length equals 14 residues. CDR1 MDHEN and CDR2 SYDVKM come from the germline V gene. Trimming took off 7 bases at V and 0 bases at J, with 10 bases between the two ends. CDR3 bases: TGTGCCAGCACCCTGCGGCCCTCCTACAATGAGCAGTTCTTC. It translates to CASTLRPSYNEQFF.

The chain carries TRBV19 and TRBJ2-2; 9 bases are a match to TRBD2. The length of the CDR3 is 15 residues. With V trimmed by 5 bases and J by 5 bases, 6 bases remained unmatched. Germline V gene data show CDR1 as LNHDA and CDR2 as SQIVND (reference sequence). In DNA, the CDR3 is TGTGCCAGTAGTTCTAGCGGGATAATTACCGGGGAGCTGTTTTTT. This translates into CASSSSGIITGELFF. The variable domain in full, completed from reference TRBV19 and TRBJ2-2, reads DGGITQSPKYLFRKEGQNVTLSCEQNLNHDAMYWYRQDPGQGLRLIYYSQIVNDFQKGDIAEGYSVSREKKESFPLTVTSAQKNPTAFYLCASSSSGIITGELFFGEGSRLTVL.

V usage is TRBV20-1 and J usage is TRBJ2-3; the D gene is possibly TRBD2 (5 bases). The V end was cut by 3 bases, the J end by 2 bases, with 6 bases between. CDR3 size: 12 residues. Germline assignment: CDR1 DFQATT and CDR2 SNEGSKA (reference sequence). The CDR3 DNA sequence: TGCAGTGCTAGTGACTACACAGATACGCAGTATTTT. This sequence encodes CSASDYTDTQYF.

The chain combines TRBV9 with TRBJ2-2; 8 bases are a match to TRBD1. This CDR3 comprises 15 residues. CDR1 and CDR2 from the germline V gene are SGDLS and YYNGEE. Trimming at V came to 4 bases and at J to 0 bases, leaving 2 bases not matched to a gene. DNA of the CDR3: TGTGCCAGCAGCCCGGACAGGGCGAACACCGGGGAGCTGTTTTTT. This sequence encodes CASSPDRANTGELFF. Complete variable domain (other parts from reference TRBV9 and TRBJ2-2): DSGVTQTPKHLITATGQRVTLRCSPRSGDLSVYWYQQSLDQGLQFLIQYYNGEERAKGNILERFSAQQFPDLHSELNLSSLELGDSALYFCASSPDRANTGELFFGEGSRLTVL.

By proportion, this clone is medium-sized. Other DNA sequences in this specimen translate into the identical CDR3. The J gene is TRBJ2-7, the V gene TRBV6-1; D is undetermined. CDR3 length: 14 residues. Germline V gives CDR1 MNHNS, CDR2 SASEGT. V was clipped by 0 bases and J by 0 bases, with 6 bases between them. CDR3: CASSEAGTSYEQYF. The CDR3, as DNA: TGTGCCAGCAGTGAAGCGGGCACCTCCTACGAGCAGTACTTC.

The chain carries TRBV18 and TRBJ2-3; tentative D call: TRBD1 (6 bases). Trimming shortened V by 0 bases and J by 4 bases, and 14 bases separated the two germline ends. Germline V gene data show CDR1 as KGHSH and CDR2 as LQKENI. The CDR3 sequence is 16 residues long. As DNA, the CDR3 is TGTGCCAGCTCACCACCGAGGGGGTATCATCCAGATACGCAGTATTTT. It specifies CASSPPRGYHPDTQYF.

The gene calls are TRBV28 and TRBJ1-2, with D unresolved. This CDR3 spans 11 amino acids. The germline V and J ends were trimmed by 5 bases and 8 bases, with 9 bases remaining between them. Germline values: CDR1 MDHEN, CDR2 SYDVKM. The CDR3 spells CASSPARGYTF. CDR3 sequence (DNA): TGTGCCAGCAGTCCCGCGAGGGGCTACACCTTC.

The gene calls are TRBV20-1 and TRBJ2-1, with D unresolved. The CDR3 totals 11 residues. Germline-derived CDR1 and CDR2 are DFQATT and SNEGSKA (reference sequence). V was trimmed by 8 bases and J by 7 bases, leaving 12 bases between them. The CDR3 DNA is TGCAGTCTGGGCGAGGTGAATGAGCAGTTCTTC. This gives the protein CSLGEVNEQFF.

This chain uses TRBV5-5 with TRBJ1-5; 7 nucleotides match TRBD1. V shed 0 bases, J shed 2 bases, and the junction held 5 bases outside the gene matches. The CDR3 is made up of 16 amino acids. Germline CDR1 SGHKS, CDR2 YYEKEE (reference sequence). In DNA form, the CDR3 reads TGTGCCAGCAGCTTGGAGGGGGCTTTGGGCAATCAGCCCCAGCATTTT. Translation gives CASSLEGALGNQPQHF.

The chain carries TRBV19 and TRBJ1-5, with 7 positions matching TRBD1. Germline CDR1 reads LNHDA; CDR2 reads SQIVND (reference sequence). Trimming cost V 4 bases and J 1 base; bases outside gene matches: 7. The CDR3 runs to 16 residues. The CDR3 is CASSRQGERSNQPQHF. The CDR3 DNA sequence: TGTGCCAGTAGTAGACAGGGAGAGAGGAGCAATCAGCCCCAGCATTTT.

The chain joins TRBV28 to TRBJ2-5; TRBD1 matches at 7 bases. Germline trimming cut 4 bases from V and 5 bases from J; bases unmatched to any gene: 10. Germline lookup yields CDR1 MDHEN and CDR2 SYDVKM. This CDR3 contains 15 residues. The CDR3 nucleotides read TGTGCCAGCAGTTCCCCGGGCAGGGGGATGGAGACCCAGTACTTC. Residues: CASSSPGRGMETQYF.

This clone was detected only a few times. The V call is TRBV7-9, the J call TRBJ2-2; D not resolved. Trimming took off 3 bases at V and 4 bases at J, with 6 bases between the two ends. The CDR3 runs 13 residues. Germline V lookup: CDR1 SEHNR, CDR2 FQNEAQ (reference sequence). Written as DNA, the CDR3 is TGTGCCAGCAGCTTTTTATCCACCGGGGAGCTGTTTTTT. Its protein is CASSFLSTGELFF.

The rearrangement joins TRBV6-2 or TRBV6-3 to TRBJ2-1; the D gene is possibly TRBD2 (6 bases). In germline, CDR1 is MNHEY, CDR2 SVGEGT. This CDR3 has 16 residues. V was trimmed by 4 bases and J by 3 bases, leaving 16 bases between them. CDR3 sequence reads: CASSSATSTLYNEQFF. CDR3 DNA: TGTGCCAGCAGTTCCGCTACTAGCACCCTCTACAATGAGCAGTTCTTC.

Written as DNA, the CDR3 is TGTGCCAGCAGCTTGGAGCGGAACACCGGGGAGCTGTTTTTT. Encoded protein: CASSLERNTGELFF. The rearrangement links TRBV5-4 to TRBJ2-2, with unresolved D. The CDR3 sequence is 14 residues long. V was pared by 0 bases and J by 1 base, with 4 bases between. Germline values: CDR1 SGHNT, CDR2 YYREEE (reference sequence).

CDR3 protein: CASSPGRGVTEAFF. The CDR3 nucleotides are TGTGCCAGCTCACCAGGTCGGGGGGTCACTGAAGCTTTCTTT. V usage is TRBV18 and J usage is TRBJ1-1; weak D call: TRBD1 (5 bases). The CDR3 length is 14 residues. Trimming removed 2 bases from V and 4 bases from J, with 11 bases in between. CDR1 is KGHSH and CDR2 is LQKENI in the germline V gene.

This rearrangement joins TRBV5-1 to TRBJ2-5; D may be TRBD1 (5 bases). Germline CDR1 and CDR2: SGHRS and YFSETQ. The V end lost 0 bases, the J end lost 4 bases, and 13 bases lay between the germline ends. The CDR3 has 15 amino acids. CDR3 bases: TGCGCCAGCAGCTTGGCGGCAGGGTTAGCAGAGACCCAGTACTTC. This translates into CASSLAAGLAETQYF.